One sample yielded the 9 T cell receptor beta chains listed below, sequenced in a study of cytomegalovirus exposure and HLA in healthy donors. This PCR relied on a set of 60 Vbeta primers and 13 Jbeta primers. Some clones are missing from TCRdb's copy, which holds only in-frame ones; the method was immunoSEQ multiplex PCR. The repertoire holds about 160,000 clones, approximately 78% seen once, with about 0.98% in the top ten. Sequenced sample: PBMCs. The receptors originated from a girl aged 2-9 years in good health and CMV-seropositive.

The chain couples TRBV7-9 to TRBJ1-4, with TRBD1 matching 9 bases. The ends lost 5 bases at V and 9 bases at J; junction bases unmatched: 10. CDR1 is SEHNR and CDR2 is FQNEAQ in the germline V gene (reference sequence). The CDR3 extends over 15 amino acids. CDR3 region: CASSKLGQGKKKLFF. The CDR3 DNA sequence: TGTGCCAGCAGCAAACTGGGACAGGGAAAGAAAAAACTGTTTTTT.

The V and J genes are TRBV2 and TRBJ1-1; maybe TRBD1 (5 bases). Germline V gives CDR1 SNHLY, CDR2 FYNNEI. This CDR3 region has 14 residues. V was pared by 6 bases and J by 5 bases, with 16 bases between. CDR3 nucleotides: TGTGCCAGCAGGCCCCTGGTTGGGGGGACTGAAGCTTTCTTT. Amino acids: CASRPLVGGTEAFF.

The J gene is TRBJ2-3, the V gene TRBV6-1; 8 bases are a match to TRBD2. Unmatched junction bases numbered 10, after V lost 1 base and J lost 7 bases. CDR1 is MNHNS and CDR2 is SASEGT in the germline V gene. CDR3 length equals 16 residues. The CDR3: CASSEGPAGVENTQYF. The CDR3 nucleotides read TGTGCCAGCAGTGAAGGGCCAGCGGGAGTAGAAAATACGCAGTATTTT.

Note on this clone: Relative to the germline gene, one junction end is altered; a read error may explain this. The V call is TRBV14, the J call TRBJ2-3, with TRBD1 as a possible D gene (5 bases). CDR1 and CDR2 from the germline V gene are SGHDN and FVKESK. CDR3 length: 14 amino acids. The CDR3 coding sequence is TGTGCCAGCAGTCAAGCCCTTTGGGGCGCAACGCAGTATTTT. This translates into CASSQALWGATQYF.

This chain joins TRBV5-4 and TRBJ2-1, with 11 bases fitting TRBD2. The germline V gene has CDR1 SGHNT and CDR2 YYREEE (reference sequence). Trimming removed 4 bases from V and 6 bases from J; junction bases left unmatched: 12. The CDR3 covers 17 residues. This chain's CDR3 is CASSHPRLAGKGNEQFF. The DNA of the CDR3 is TGTGCCAGCAGCCACCCCCGACTAGCGGGGAAGGGCAATGAGCAGTTCTTC.

Concerning this clone itself: A read error may account for a junction end that differs from germline. V gene TRBV10-2 combines with J gene TRBJ1-2, with 9 bases fitting TRBD1. The CDR3 is made up of 12 amino acids. CDR1 is WSHSY and CDR2 is SAAADI in the germline V gene. CDR3 loop: CASRDREDGYTF. The CDR3 nucleotides are TGCGCCAGCCGGGACAGGGAGGATGGATACACCTTC.

V and J are TRBV4-1 and TRBJ2-5; D possibly corresponds to TRBD1 (5 bases). Germline CDR1 reads MGHRA; CDR2 reads YSYEKL. This CDR3 is built from 15 residues. V dropped 4 bases and J dropped 5 bases, with 17 bases sitting between them. The CDR3 DNA reads as TGCGCCAGCAGCCCAGGATATAGGGGAATGGAGACCCAGTACTTC. Translated: CASSPGYRGMETQYF.

This clone has just one count. The chain employs TRBV30 and TRBJ2-7, with D perhaps TRBD1 (5 bases). CDR3 length: 14 amino acids. Trimming pared 1 base from V and 7 bases from J, leaving 17 bases between. Germline-derived CDR1 and CDR2 are GTSNPN and SVGIG (reference sequence). The CDR3, as DNA: TGTGCCTGGAGTGGGGATAGGGGAAGAGAAGAGCAGTACTTC. Translating it yields CAWSGDRGREEQYF.

The chain carries TRBV2 and TRBJ2-7; the match to TRBD2 covers 9 bases. CDR1 and CDR2 from the germline V gene are SNHLY and FYNNEI. The J segment lost 3 bases and the V segment lost 3 bases, leaving 3 bases of the junction unmatched. The CDR3 has 14 amino acids. The CDR3 sequence is CASSELAGDYEQYF. In DNA form, the CDR3 reads TGTGCCAGCAGTGAGTTAGCGGGAGACTACGAGCAGTACTTC.